The TCR beta chain described here comes from a study of blood T cell repertoires in COVID-19. In the study overall: From the United States, Italy and Spain came samples of acute and convalescent COVID-19. Sources were T cells, B-cell-depleted T cells, or PBMCs; the material itself was cDNA or gDNA.

With 0 bases removed from V and 7 bases from J, the gap between germline ends came to 14 bases. Germline loops: CDR1 SGHTA, CDR2 FQGNSA. This CDR3 has 15 residues. In the original workflow: Counts of nucleated cells, estimated from reference gene primer amplification, were obtained. Produced via immunoSEQ multiplex PCR; TCRdb's table is partial and in-frame only. The DNA was the basis for D and trimming; V, J and clone size are from that table. The table shows around 19,000 clones, with nearly 90% occurring only once. This TCR derives from a human donor in a cohort sampled during active COVID-19. The donor label of this sample is uncertain. The chain couples TRBV7-2 to TRBJ2-3; a weak D match, TRBD2 (6 bases). Sequencing was done on a sample of peripheral blood. The CDR3 is CASSLARGIGHTQYF. CDR3 bases: TGTGCCAGCAGCTTAGCGCGCGGGATAGGTCATACGCAGTATTTT.